These 12 T cell receptor beta chains came from one sample sequenced in a study of blood T cell repertoires in COVID-19. The data were produced by immunoSEQ multiplex PCR, yet TCRdb's version contains in-frame clones alone and is incomplete. The data contain around 150,000 clones, 70% to 85% of them seen just once; the ten biggest clones take up about a fifth. Sample: peripheral blood. Every receptor here comes from a woman aged 80 or over with acute or convalescent COVID-19.

CDR3 sequence (DNA): TGTGCCTGGGGTCCCCTCAGCGGGGGCTACAATGAGCAGTTCTTC. Residues: CAWGPLSGGYNEQFF. V usage is TRBV30 and J usage is TRBJ2-1; 8 nucleotides agree with TRBD2. The CDR3 contains 15 residues. The V gene's germline CDR1 is GTSNPN and CDR2 SVGIG (reference sequence). V was clipped by 5 bases and J by 3 bases; unmatched bases: 9.

This clone has only a few counts. CDR3 sequence reads: CASTGSGANTGELFF. For the CDR3, the DNA is TGTGCCAGCACTGGCAGCGGAGCGAACACCGGGGAGCTGTTTTTT. This chain uses TRBV2 with TRBJ2-2, with D possibly TRBD2 on 5 matching bases. The V end lost 7 bases, the J end lost 0 bases, and 12 bases lay between the germline ends. CDR3 length: 15 residues. CDR1 is SNHLY, CDR2 FYNNEI, per germline.

The CDR3 DNA sequence: TGCACCAGCAGGGGACAGGGTGGGTCCTACGAGCAGTACTTC. It translates to CTSRGQGGSYEQYF. The chain employs TRBV1 and TRBJ2-7; the table assigns TRBD1, which was not confirmed against the DNA. TRBV1 represents a pseudogene. The CDR3 is made up of 14 amino acids.

The gene calls are TRBV27 and TRBJ1-1; D perhaps matches TRBD1 (6 bases). With 6 bases removed from V and 6 bases from J, the gap between germline ends came to 23 bases. The V gene's germline CDR1 is MNHEY and CDR2 SMNVEV (reference sequence). CDR3 size: 16 residues. The CDR3 DNA reads as TGTGCCAGCAGACCGCTGGGGGGGGCCGGTTCGGCTGAAGCTTTCTTT. It specifies CASRPLGGAGSAEAFF.

This chain joins TRBV19 and TRBJ2-7, with 9 nucleotides matching TRBD2. The V segment lost 4 bases and the J segment 0 bases; nucleotides outside the gene matches: 1. This CDR3 spans 14 amino acids. CDR1 and CDR2 (germline): LNHDA, SQIVND (reference sequence). CDR3 in DNA: TGTGCCAGTAGTAGACTAGCGGACTCCTACGAGCAGTACTTC. Encoded protein: CASSRLADSYEQYF.

V and J are TRBV5-1 and TRBJ2-1, with no clear D. Germline values: CDR1 SGHRS, CDR2 YFSETQ. Trimming pared 1 base from V and 11 bases from J, leaving 13 bases between. The CDR3 spans 13 residues. CDR3 loop: CASSLQFTDKQFF. The CDR3 DNA reads as TGCGCCAGCAGCTTGCAGTTTACAGATAAGCAGTTCTTC.

The chain combines TRBV7-7 with TRBJ2-1, with a tentative D call TRBD2 (5 bases). Germline V gives CDR1 SSHAT, CDR2 FNYEAQ (reference sequence). Trimming cost V 5 bases and J 10 bases, with 9 bases left between them. The CDR3 sequence is 11 residues long. The CDR3 DNA reads as TGTGCCAGCAGCCGCGGAGGCGAGCAGTTCTTC. Translating gives CASSRGGEQFF.

The chain uses TRBV6-6 and TRBJ1-1, with 7 bases lining up with TRBD1. Germline V CDR1 and CDR2: MNHNY, SVGAGI (reference sequence). Trimming took 6 bases from V and 6 from J; bases not matched to a gene: 13. The CDR3 sequence is 15 residues long. CDR3 sequence reads: CASSSVEGARPEAFF. The CDR3 nucleotides read TGTGCCAGCAGCTCAGTGGAGGGGGCCAGGCCTGAAGCTTTCTTT.

The CDR3 bases are TGTGCCAGCTCACCATCGAGGGTCGAAGAGACCCAGTACTTC. Translated: CASSPSRVEETQYF. The gene calls are TRBV18 and TRBJ2-5; a possible D gene is TRBD2 (5 bases). The V gene's germline CDR1 is KGHSH and CDR2 LQKENI. Deletions cut 2 bases from V and 3 bases from J, with 10 bases between. The CDR3 is 14 residues long. The whole variable domain, remainder taken from reference TRBV18 and TRBJ2-5, is NAGVMQNPRHLVRRRGQEARLRCSPMKGHSHVYWYRQLPEEGLKFMVYLQKENIIDESGMPKERFSAEFPKEGPSILRIQQVVRGDSAAYFCASSPSRVEETQYFGPGTRLLVL.

The rearrangement links TRBV2 to TRBJ2-7; 9 bases map to TRBD1. Germline CDR1 and CDR2: SNHLY and FYNNEI. CDR3 length equals 17 residues. The ends lost 3 bases at V and 3 bases at J; junction bases unmatched: 12. The CDR3 DNA reads TGTGCCAGCAGTGACCCTAATACGGGACAGGGTGTCTACGAGCAGTACTTC. It translates to CASSDPNTGQGVYEQYF.

The table lists this clone with a few counts. The chain employs TRBV9 and TRBJ2-7, with unresolved D. Deletions cut 0 bases from V and 0 bases from J, with 7 bases between. Germline CDR1 reads SGDLS; CDR2 reads YYNGEE. The CDR3 covers 14 residues. CDR3 in amino acids: CASSVGANSYEQYF. The CDR3 nucleotides read TGTGCCAGCAGCGTAGGTGCTAACTCCTACGAGCAGTACTTC. Full variable domain (missing parts from reference TRBV9 and TRBJ2-7): DSGVTQTPKHLITATGQRVTLRCSPRSGDLSVYWYQQSLDQGLQFLIQYYNGEERAKGNILERFSAQQFPDLHSELNLSSLELGDSALYFCASSVGANSYEQYFGPGTRLTVT.

The V call is TRBV7-9, the J call TRBJ1-6; D is perhaps TRBD1 (6 bases). With 5 bases removed from V and 3 bases from J, the gap between germline ends came to 8 bases. The CDR3 covers 14 residues. From germline, CDR1 is SEHNR and CDR2 FQNEAQ (reference sequence). CDR3 DNA sequence: TGTGCCAGCAGCCAGACAGGCTATAATTCACCCCTCCACTTT. This codes for CASSQTGYNSPLHF.